The source of this T cell receptor beta chain is a study of T-cell reconstitution after alpha-beta-depleted transplantation in children. Molecular barcoding with unique molecular identifiers was used for the TCRbeta library. TCRdb independently ran MiXCR on the PCR reads; one entry per CDR3 protein. The sample yields hundreds of thousands of distinct CDR3 sequences, around 13% seen once. Per the germline V gene, CDR1 is SGHRS and CDR2 is YFSETQ. This CDR3 region has 12 residues. The V end was cut by 5 bases, the J end by 6 bases, with 9 bases between. Concerning this clonotype: Lacking the conserved final phenylalanine or tryptophan, this CDR3 likely reflects a read error.

This clonotype was sampled from a girl aged 2 to 10 with congenital amegakaryocytic thrombocytopenia, due to receive a stem cell transplant. This material consisted of PBMCs, taken before TCRalphabeta/CD19-depleted stem cell transplant. The chain couples TRBV5-1 to TRBJ2-1; D uncertain. The CDR3 DNA is TGCGCCAGCAGAACGGATTCCAATGAGCAGTTCTCC. It yields the protein CASRTDSNEQFS.